Listed below are T cell receptor beta chains from one sample, sequenced in a study of response to subunit inactivated influenza vaccine. From the RT-PCR reads, TCRdb called clonotypes with MiXCR, one entry per CDR3 protein. Among roughly 500,000 distinct CDR3 sequences, under 25% were seen once, and the ten largest hold 2.5% to 3.5%. The sample also formed part of further work on T cells expressing NK-cell markers.

The sample in question was CD4+ T cells sorted from PBMCs, obtained about 13 days after vaccination. The receptor set was obtained from a man aged 45-60 years who received an inactivated influenza vaccine. Both conserved end residues are part of each CDR3. The size field is filled for only some rows; it gives once, few, many or a size class.

clone_size v_call cdr3_length cdr3_aa
NA TRBV4-2 16 CASSLGLVPSTDTQYF
NA TRBV29-1 13 CSVPGEGGTEAFF
NA TRBV28 12 CASTGQVGEAFF
few TRBV12-3/TRBV12-4 15 CASRPGTKNTGELFF
few TRBV29-1 13 CSVGGIGGYIQYF
many TRBV7-8 16 CASSFPEGGRSYEQYF
NA TRBV10-3 15 CAITMDGSGPLGYTF
few TRBV29-1 15 CSVGGGSLSSYEQYF
NA TRBV7-2 15 CASSLGGTGVWEQYF
NA TRBV29-1 13 CSVGEGSNQPQHF
NA TRBV20-1 13 CSAMDNVGYEQYF
NA TRBV5-4 13 CASSSDRPYEQYF
NA TRBV29-1 14 CSVGGMGGNTEAFF
NA TRBV12-3/TRBV12-4 13 CASSKQIQETQYF
many TRBV18 13 CASSPGLYNEQFF
many TRBV3-1 14 CASSQVGSDTEAFF
NA TRBV4-3 16 CASSPRLGTSRHGQFF
NA TRBV28 11 CASRWEGGYTF
NA TRBV3-1 14 CASSQVLSRETQYF
NA TRBV7-9 16 CASSGGFRARRDTQYF
few TRBV20-1 12 CSARTVSYEQYF
NA TRBV20-1 13 CSAKPGTSYEQYF
few TRBV7-9 17 CASSLALRTGVPYEQYF
NA TRBV2 14 CASSEALWNQPQHF
NA TRBV19 16 CASSMGRRLVYNEQFF
NA TRBV3-1 17 CASSQSFLGPGQETQYF
NA TRBV11-1 15 CASSLSPRVTDTQYF
few TRBV28 14 CASSGLAAQETQYF
few TRBV3-1 14 CASSLHPSTDTQYF
NA TRBV6-5 15 CASSFTTQGKDTQYF
NA TRBV14 16 CASSQDLVSSYNEQFF
NA TRBV4-3 15 CASSQHTGPSSEQYF
few TRBV20-1 16 CSARGGRAINNQPQHF
few TRBV15 15 CATSRDLLHYNEQFF
many TRBV7-9 11 CASTHTDTQYF
many TRBV11-2 14 CASSSLVRYNEQFF
few TRBV11-1 20 CASSPRDRGQKLSGANVLTF
NA TRBV20-1 15 CSARDRERAYNEQFF
few TRBV20-1 13 CSVSRGANTEAFF
NA TRBV9 16 CASSVGGLPSYNEQFF
NA TRBV7-3 14 CASSRTSTSQVQFF
NA TRBV7-9 13 CASSLDSGNEQFF
NA TRBV6-1 13 CASSEREGQPQHF
NA TRBV20-1 15 CSARRGLAVYNEQFF
NA TRBV12-3/TRBV12-4 15 CASSLQGAGGYGYTF
few TRBV6-1 14 CASRGQGRNYGYTF
NA TRBV7-7 13 CASSSGYYDEQFF
NA TRBV28 15 CASSLSDRGFYEQNF
once TRBV10-3 13 CAIGRGGGETQYF
NA TRBV20-1 13 CSAGQGVSYEQYF
few TRBV7-9 15 CASSWGTGAAGELFF
few TRBV6-5 15 CASSYSGGNTGELFF
NA TRBV28 15 CASKTLLGRSYEQYF
NA TRBV7-9 14 CASSQGQGIQPQHF